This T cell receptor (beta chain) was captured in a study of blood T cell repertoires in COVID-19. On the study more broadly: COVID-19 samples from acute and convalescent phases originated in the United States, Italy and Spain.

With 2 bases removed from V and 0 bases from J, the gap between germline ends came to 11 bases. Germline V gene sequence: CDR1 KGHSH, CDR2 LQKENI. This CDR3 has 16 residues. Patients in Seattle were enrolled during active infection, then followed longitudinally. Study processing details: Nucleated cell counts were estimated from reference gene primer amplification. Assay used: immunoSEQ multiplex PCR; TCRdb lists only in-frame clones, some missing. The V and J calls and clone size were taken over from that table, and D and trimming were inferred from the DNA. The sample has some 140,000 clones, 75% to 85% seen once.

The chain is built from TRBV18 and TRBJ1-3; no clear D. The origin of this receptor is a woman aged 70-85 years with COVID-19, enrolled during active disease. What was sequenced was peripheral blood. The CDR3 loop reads CASSPSITDSGNTIYF. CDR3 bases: TGTGCCAGCTCACCATCAATTACAGACTCTGGAAACACCATATATTTT.